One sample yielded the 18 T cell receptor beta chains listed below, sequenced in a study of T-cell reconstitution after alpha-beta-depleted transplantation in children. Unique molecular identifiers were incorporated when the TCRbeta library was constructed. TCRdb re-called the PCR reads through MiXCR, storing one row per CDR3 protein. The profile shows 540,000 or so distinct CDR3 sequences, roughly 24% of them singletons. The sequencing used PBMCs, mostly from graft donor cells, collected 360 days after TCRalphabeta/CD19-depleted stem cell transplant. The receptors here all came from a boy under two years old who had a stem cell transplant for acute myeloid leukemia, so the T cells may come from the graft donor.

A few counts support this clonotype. CDR3 sequence (DNA): TGCAGTGCTAGAGATATGAAGGGAGCTTTCTTT. Translated, it gives CSARDMKGAFF. The V and J genes are TRBV20-1 and TRBJ1-1, with D unresolved. This CDR3 has 11 residues. Trimming took 0 bases from V and 10 from J, leaving 9 bases between them. Germline V lookup: CDR1 DFQATT, CDR2 SNEGSKA (reference sequence).

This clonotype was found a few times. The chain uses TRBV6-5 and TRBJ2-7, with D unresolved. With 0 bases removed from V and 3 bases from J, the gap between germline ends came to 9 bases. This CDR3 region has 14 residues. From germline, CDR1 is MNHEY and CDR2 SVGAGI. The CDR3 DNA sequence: TGTGCCAGCAGTTACTCCCCGGATAACTACGAGCAGTACTTC. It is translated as CASSYSPDNYEQYF.

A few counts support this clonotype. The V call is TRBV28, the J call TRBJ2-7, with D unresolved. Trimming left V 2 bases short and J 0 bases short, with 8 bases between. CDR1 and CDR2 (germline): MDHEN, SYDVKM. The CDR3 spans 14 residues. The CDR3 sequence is CASSLDGSSYEQYV. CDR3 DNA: TGTGCCAGCAGTTTAGACGGAAGCTCCTACGAGCAGTACGTC.

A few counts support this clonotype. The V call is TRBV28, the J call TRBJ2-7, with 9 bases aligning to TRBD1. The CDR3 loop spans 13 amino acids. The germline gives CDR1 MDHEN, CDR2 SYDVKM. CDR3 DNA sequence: TGTGCTGTAAACTCGGACAGGGGAGACGAGCAGTACGTC. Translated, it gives CAVNSDRGDEQYV.

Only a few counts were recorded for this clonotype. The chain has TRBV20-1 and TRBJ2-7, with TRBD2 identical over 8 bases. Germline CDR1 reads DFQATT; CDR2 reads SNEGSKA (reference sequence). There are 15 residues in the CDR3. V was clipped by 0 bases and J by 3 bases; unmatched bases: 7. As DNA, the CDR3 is TGCAGTGCTAGAGATCCAGCGGGGGCCGGCTACGAGCAGTACGTC. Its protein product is CSARDPAGAGYEQYV.

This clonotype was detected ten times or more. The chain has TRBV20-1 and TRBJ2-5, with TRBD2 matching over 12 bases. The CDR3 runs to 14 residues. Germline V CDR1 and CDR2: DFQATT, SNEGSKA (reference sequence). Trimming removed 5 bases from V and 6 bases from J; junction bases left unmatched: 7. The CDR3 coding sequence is TGCAGTGCTGCTCTAGCGGGGGGGCCGCAGACCCAGTACTTC. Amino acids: CSAALAGGPQTQYF.

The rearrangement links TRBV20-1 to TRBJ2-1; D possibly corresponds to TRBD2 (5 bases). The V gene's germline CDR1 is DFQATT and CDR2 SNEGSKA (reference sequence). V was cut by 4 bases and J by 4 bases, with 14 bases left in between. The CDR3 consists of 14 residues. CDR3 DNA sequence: TGCAGTGCTAAATTGACGGGGTATTACAATGAGCAGTTCTTC. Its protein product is CSAKLTGYYNEQFF.

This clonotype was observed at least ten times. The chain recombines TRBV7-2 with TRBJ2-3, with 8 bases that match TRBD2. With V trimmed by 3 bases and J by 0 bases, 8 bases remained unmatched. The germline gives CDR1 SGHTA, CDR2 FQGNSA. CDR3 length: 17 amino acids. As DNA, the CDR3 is TGTGCCAGCAGCTTCCCCAGCGGGGGAGCTAGCACAGATACGCAGTATTTT. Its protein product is CASSFPSGGASTDTQYF.

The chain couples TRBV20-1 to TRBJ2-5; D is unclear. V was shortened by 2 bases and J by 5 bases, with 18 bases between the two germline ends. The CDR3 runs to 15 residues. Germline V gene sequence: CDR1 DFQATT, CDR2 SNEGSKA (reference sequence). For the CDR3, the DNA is TGCAGTGCTAGACCCGGAACCCACTTGTGGGAGACCCAGTACTTC. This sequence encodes CSARPGTHLWETQYF.

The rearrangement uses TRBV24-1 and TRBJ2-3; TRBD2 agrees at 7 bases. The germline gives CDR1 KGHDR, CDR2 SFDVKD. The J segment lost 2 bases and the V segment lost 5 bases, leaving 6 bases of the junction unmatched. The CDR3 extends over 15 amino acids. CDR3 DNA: TGTGCCACCAGTGCCTGGGGGGGGGACACAGATACGCAGTATTTT. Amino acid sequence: CATSAWGGDTDTQYF.

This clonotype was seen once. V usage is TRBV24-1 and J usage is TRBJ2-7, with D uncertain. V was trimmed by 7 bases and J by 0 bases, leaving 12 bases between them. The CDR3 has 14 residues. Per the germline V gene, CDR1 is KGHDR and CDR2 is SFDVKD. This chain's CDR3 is CATRNTLTSYEQYV. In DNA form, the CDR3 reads TGTGCCACCAGAAACACACTGACCTCCTACGAGCAGTACGTC.

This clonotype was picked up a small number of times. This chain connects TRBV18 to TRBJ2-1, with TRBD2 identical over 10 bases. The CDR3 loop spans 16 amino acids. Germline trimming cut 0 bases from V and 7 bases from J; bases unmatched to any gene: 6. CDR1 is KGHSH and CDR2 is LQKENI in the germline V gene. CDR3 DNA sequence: TGTGCCAGCTCACCACCAGCTAGCGGGGGATTAAATGAGCAGTTCTTC. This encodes CASSPPASGGLNEQFF.

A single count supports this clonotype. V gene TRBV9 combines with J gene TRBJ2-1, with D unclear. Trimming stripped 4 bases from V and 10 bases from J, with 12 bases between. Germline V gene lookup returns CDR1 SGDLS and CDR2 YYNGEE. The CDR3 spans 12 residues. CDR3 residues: CASSPHPREQFF. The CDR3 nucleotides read TGTGCCAGCAGCCCACACCCCAGGGAGCAGTTCTTC. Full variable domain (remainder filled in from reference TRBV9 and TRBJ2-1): DSGVTQTPKHLITATGQRVTLRCSPRSGDLSVYWYQQSLDQGLQFLIQYYNGEERAKGNILERFSAQQFPDLHSELNLSSLELGDSALYFCASSPHPREQFFGPGTRLTVL.

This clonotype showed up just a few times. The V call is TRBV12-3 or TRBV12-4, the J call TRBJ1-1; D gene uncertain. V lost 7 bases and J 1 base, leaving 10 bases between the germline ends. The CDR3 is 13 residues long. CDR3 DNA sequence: TGTGCCAGCACAGAACAATCGAACACTGAAGCTTTCTTT. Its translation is CASTEQSNTEAFF.

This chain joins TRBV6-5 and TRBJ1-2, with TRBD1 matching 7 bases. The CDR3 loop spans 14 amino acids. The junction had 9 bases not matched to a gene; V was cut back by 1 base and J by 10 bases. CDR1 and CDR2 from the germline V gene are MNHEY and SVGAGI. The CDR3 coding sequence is TGTGCCAGCAGTTACTTTTCGACAGGGAGTGACTACACCTTC. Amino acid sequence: CASSYFSTGSDYTF.

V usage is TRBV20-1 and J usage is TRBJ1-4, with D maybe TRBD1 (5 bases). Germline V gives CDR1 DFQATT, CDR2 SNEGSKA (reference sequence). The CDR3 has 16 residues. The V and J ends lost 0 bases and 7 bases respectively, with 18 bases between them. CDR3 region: CSARDRPGPTGEKLFF. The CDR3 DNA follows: TGCAGTGCTAGAGATCGGCCAGGGCCCACGGGTGAAAAACTGTTTTTT.

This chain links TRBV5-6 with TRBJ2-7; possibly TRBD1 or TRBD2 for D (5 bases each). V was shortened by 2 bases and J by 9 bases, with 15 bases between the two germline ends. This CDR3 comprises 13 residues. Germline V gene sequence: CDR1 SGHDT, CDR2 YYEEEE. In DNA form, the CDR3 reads TGTGCCAGCAGCTTTCGGGACGGCGGAAGGCAGTACGTC. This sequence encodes CASSFRDGGRQYV.

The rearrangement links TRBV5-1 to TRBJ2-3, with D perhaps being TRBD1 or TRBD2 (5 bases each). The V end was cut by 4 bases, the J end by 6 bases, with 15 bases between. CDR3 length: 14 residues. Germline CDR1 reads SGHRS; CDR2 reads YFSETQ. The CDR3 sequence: CASSPGAVGDTQYF. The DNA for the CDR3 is TGCGCCAGCAGCCCCGGGGCAGTAGGGGATACGCAGTATTTT.